This TCR beta chain originates from a study of blood T cell repertoires in COVID-19 (dated by TCRdb to the early 2020s). Background on the whole study: Samples covering the acute and convalescent phases of COVID-19 were provided by collaborators in the United States, Italy and Spain. The material from the prospective study consisted of cDNA or gDNA derived from T cells, B-cell-depleted T cells, or PBMCs. The dataset comprised deeply sampled blood TCRbeta repertoires from subjects exposed to, actively infected with, or recovered from COVID-19. A de-identified subject ID, COVID-19 status, age in years and sex were almost always included in the sample metadata. HLA class I and class II types, where available, came from metadata supplied by the sample provider rather than from assay-based typing. A freely available public database, intended as a resource for researchers studying the immune response to SARS-CoV-2, is where the repertoires were released. The samples were drawn from the first 160 participants of the ongoing ImmuneRACE study and from under 1,500 subjects provided by 6 global collaborators.

The collaborating institutions used their own protocols to collect whole blood in K2EDTA tubes. For TCRbeta analysis, collaborator samples were shipped as frozen whole blood, as isolated PBMCs, or as DNA extracted from either sample type. The V end loses 0 bases and the J end loses 5 bases, and a stretch of 10 bases separates them. The CDR3 contains 14 residues, cysteine and phenylalanine counted. Of all the DNA, just the CDR3 is kept, 42 bases in frame from base 1. CDR1 SGHDN and CDR2 FVKESK were looked up in the germline V gene. In regard to this clone: It has no known antigen specificity. No clone much larger than this one lies a single base away; base qualities are absent.

The immunoSEQ Assay, a bias-controlled multiplex PCR, was used to amplify TCRbeta CDR3 regions from genomic DNA. Processing in the source paper ran as follows. The number of nucleated cells in each sample was estimated by amplification of reference gene primers within the assay. To quantify the absolute abundance of each unique TCRbeta CDR3 rearrangement, sequence reads were collapsed and filtered. For each sample, productive Simpson clonality was calculated as the square root of Simpson's diversity index across productive rearrangements. In its TCRdb copy, this immuneACCESS table keeps in-frame sequences only and misses some clones. Where compared with another copy, unresolved V genes explain less than half of these, and the others have no known cause. That table gives V, J and clone size, and the DNA gave D and trimming. The sample has 110,000 to 150,000 clones on record, around 90% of them singletons. The ten most abundant clones make up approximately 2% of the sample.

Study-level results and caveats: The quantity of clinical and demographic metadata differed by source and by participant and was supplied without curation.

The sequenced sample consisted of peripheral blood. This TCR came from a man in his 70s with acute or convalescent COVID-19. The chain joins TRBV14 to TRBJ2-5; no D gene is confidently identified. The CDR3 protein: CASSQDLGAETQYF. The sequence in DNA is TGTGCCAGCAGCCAAGATTTGGGCGCCGAGACCCAGTACTTC. The full variable domain, with segments outside the CDR3 supplied by the reference TRBV14 and TRBJ2-5 proteins, appears as EAGVTQFPSHSVIEKGQTVTLRCDPISGHDNLYWYRRVMGKEIKFLLHFVKESKQDESGMPNNRFLAERTGGTYSTLKVQPAELEDSGVYFCASSQDLGAETQYFGPGTRLLVL.